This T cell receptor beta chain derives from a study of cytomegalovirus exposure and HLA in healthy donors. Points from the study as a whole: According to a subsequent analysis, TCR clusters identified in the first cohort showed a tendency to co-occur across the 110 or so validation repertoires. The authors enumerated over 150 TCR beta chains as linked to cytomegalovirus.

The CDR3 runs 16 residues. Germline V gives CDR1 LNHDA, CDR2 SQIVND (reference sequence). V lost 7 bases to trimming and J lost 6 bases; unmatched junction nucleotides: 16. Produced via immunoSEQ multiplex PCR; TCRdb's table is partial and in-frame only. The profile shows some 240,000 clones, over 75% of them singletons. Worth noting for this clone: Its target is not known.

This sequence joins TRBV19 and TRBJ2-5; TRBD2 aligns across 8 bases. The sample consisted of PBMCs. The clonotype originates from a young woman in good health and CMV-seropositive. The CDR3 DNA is TGTGCCAGTATGGATCCCGGGACTAGTAATAAGCAGACCCAGTACTTC. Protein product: CASMDPGTSNKQTQYF.